This TCR beta chain comes out of a study of response to subunit inactivated influenza vaccine. Germline V lookup: CDR1 DFQATT, CDR2 SNEGSKA (reference sequence). The CDR3 is 14 residues long. The V and J ends lost 6 bases and 5 bases, in that order; junction bases with no gene match: 8. One entry per CDR3 protein results from TCRdb running MiXCR on the RT-PCR reads. Here the sample spans about 540,000 distinct CDR3 sequences, under 30% being singletons. This clonotype was recorded at least ten times. These data were also reused for a study on T cells expressing NK-cell markers. This second report adds: For TCR beta, cDNA was produced by 5'RACE template switching with UMIs.

V usage is TRBV20-1 and J usage is TRBJ2-1, with 9 bases aligning to TRBD1. The receptor was derived from a man between 50 and 59 years old who received an inactivated influenza vaccine. This sample comprised CD4+ T cells sorted from PBMCs, obtained 11 to 12 days after vaccination. CDR3 amino acids: CSAVLRDRDNEQFF. The CDR3 nucleotides read TGCAGTGCCGTCCTTCGGGACAGGGACAATGAGCAGTTCTTC.